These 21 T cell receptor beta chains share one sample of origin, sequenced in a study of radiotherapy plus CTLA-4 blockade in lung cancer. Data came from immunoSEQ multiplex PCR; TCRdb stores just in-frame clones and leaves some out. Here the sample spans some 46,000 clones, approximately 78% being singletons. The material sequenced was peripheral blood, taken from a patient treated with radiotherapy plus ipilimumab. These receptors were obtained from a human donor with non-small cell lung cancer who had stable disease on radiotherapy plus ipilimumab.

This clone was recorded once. The CDR3 DNA follows: TGTGCCAGCAGCCCCCAGTCGGGGGAAAAACTGTTTTTT. This translates into CASSPQSGEKLFF. The chain uses TRBV11-2 and TRBJ1-4, with D unclear. Germline CDR1 is SGHAT and CDR2 is FQNNGV. The CDR3 totals 13 residues. Trimming left V 5 bases short and J 8 bases short, with 12 bases between.

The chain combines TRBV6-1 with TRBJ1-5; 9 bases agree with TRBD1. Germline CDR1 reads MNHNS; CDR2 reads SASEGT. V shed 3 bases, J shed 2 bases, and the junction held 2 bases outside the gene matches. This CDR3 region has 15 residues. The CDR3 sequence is CASSEDRGGNQPQHF. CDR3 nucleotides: TGTGCCAGCAGTGAGGACAGGGGTGGCAATCAGCCCCAGCATTTT.

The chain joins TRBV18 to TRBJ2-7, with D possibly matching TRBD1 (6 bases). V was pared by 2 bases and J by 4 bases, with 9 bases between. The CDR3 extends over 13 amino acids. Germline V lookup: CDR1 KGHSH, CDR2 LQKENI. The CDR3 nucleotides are TGTGCCAGCTCACCAGCGACAGGTTACGAGCAGTACTTC. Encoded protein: CASSPATGYEQYF.

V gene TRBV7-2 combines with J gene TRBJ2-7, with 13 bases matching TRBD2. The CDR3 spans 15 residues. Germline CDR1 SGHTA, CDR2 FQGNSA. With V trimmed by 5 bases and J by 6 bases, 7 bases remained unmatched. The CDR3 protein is CASSTRLAGGGEQYF. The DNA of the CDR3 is TGTGCCAGCAGCACCAGACTAGCGGGAGGAGGCGAGCAGTACTTC.

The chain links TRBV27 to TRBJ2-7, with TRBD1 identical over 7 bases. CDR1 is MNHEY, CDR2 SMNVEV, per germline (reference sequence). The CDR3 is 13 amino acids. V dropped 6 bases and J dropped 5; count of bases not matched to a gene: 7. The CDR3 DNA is TGTGCCAGCAGGGCGACAGGGCGGAACGAGCAGTACTTC. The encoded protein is CASRATGRNEQYF.

DNA of the CDR3: TGTGCCAGCACCTGGGGCAGGGTTAACTATGGCTACACCTTC. Translating gives CASTWGRVNYGYTF. The chain combines TRBV28 with TRBJ1-2; possibly TRBD1 for D (5 bases). This CDR3 is 14 amino acids long. In germline, CDR1 is MDHEN, CDR2 SYDVKM. The germline V and J ends were trimmed by 7 bases and 1 base, with 13 bases remaining between them.

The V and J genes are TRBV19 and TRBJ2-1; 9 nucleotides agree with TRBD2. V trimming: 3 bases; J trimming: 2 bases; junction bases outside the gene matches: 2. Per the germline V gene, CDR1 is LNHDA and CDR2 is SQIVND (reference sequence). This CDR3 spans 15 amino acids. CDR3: CASSIGGGAYNEQFF. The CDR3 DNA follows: TGTGCCAGTAGTATTGGCGGGGGGGCCTACAATGAGCAGTTCTTC.

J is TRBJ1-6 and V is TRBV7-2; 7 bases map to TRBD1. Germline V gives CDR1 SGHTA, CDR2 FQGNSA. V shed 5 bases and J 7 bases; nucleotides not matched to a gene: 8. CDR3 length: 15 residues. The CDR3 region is CASSPRQGSNSPLHF. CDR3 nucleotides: TGTGCCAGCAGCCCAAGACAGGGCTCCAATTCACCCCTCCACTTT.

The chain's CDR3 is CASSQDGQGSGYTF. In nucleotides, the CDR3 is TGCGCCAGCAGCCAAGATGGGCAGGGCTCAGGCTACACCTTC. The rearrangement joins TRBV4-3 to TRBJ1-2; D is perhaps TRBD1 (5 bases). Per germline, CDR1 LGHNA and CDR2 YSLEER. The CDR3 contains 14 residues. The V and J ends lost 0 bases and 8 bases respectively, with 13 bases between them.

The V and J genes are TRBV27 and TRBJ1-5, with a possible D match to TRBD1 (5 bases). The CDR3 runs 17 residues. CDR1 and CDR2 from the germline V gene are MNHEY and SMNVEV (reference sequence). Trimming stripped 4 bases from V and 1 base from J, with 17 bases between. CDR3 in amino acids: CASSSLRQPNSNQPQHF. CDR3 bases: TGTGCCAGCAGTTCCCTCCGACAGCCTAACAGCAATCAGCCCCAGCATTTT.

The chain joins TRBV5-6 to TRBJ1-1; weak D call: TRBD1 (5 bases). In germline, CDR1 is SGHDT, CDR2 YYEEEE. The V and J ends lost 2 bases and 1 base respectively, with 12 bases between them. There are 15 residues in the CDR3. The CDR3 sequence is CASSFLQQGNTEAFF. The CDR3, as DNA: TGTGCCAGCAGCTTTCTTCAGCAGGGGAACACTGAAGCTTTCTTT. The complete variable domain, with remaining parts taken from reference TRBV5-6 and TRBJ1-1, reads DAGVTQSPTHLIKTRGQQVTLRCSPKSGHDTVSWYQQALGQGPQFIFQYYEEEERQRGNFPDRFSGHQFPNYSSELNVNALLLGDSALYLCASSFLQQGNTEAFFGQGTRLTVV.

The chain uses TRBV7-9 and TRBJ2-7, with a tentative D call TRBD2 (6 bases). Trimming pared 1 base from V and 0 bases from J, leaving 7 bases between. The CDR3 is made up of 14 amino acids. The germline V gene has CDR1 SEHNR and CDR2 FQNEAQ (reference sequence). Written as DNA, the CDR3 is TGTGCCAGCAGCTTAGGTAGCGGCTCCTACGAGCAGTACTTC. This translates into CASSLGSGSYEQYF.

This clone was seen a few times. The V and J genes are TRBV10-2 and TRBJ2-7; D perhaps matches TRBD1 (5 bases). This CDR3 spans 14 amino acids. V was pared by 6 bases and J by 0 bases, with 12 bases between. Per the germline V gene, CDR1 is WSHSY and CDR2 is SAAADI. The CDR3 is CASRTGTGSYEQYF. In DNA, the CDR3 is TGCGCCAGCAGAACAGGCACCGGCTCCTACGAGCAGTACTTC.

The CDR3 loop is CASSQRQLAADTQYF. The CDR3 DNA follows: TGCGCCAGCAGCCAAAGACAGCTGGCGGCAGATACGCAGTATTTT. This chain uses TRBV4-1 with TRBJ2-3, with D maybe TRBD1 (5 bases). CDR1 is MGHRA, CDR2 YSYEKL, per germline. Trimming left V 2 bases short and J 4 bases short, with 13 bases between. The CDR3 has 15 amino acids.

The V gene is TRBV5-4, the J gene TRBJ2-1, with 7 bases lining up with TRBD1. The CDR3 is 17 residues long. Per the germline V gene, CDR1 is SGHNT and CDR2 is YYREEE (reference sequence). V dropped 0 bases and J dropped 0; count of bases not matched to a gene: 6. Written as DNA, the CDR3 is TGTGCCAGCAGCTTGGCCCCGGGACAGTCCTCCTACAATGAGCAGTTCTTC. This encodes CASSLAPGQSSYNEQFF. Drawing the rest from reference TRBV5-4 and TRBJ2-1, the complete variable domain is ETGVTQSPTHLIKTRGQQVTLRCSSQSGHNTVSWYQQALGQGPQFIFQYYREEENGRGNFPPRFSGLQFPNYSSELNVNALELDDSALYLCASSLAPGQSSYNEQFFGPGTRLTVL.

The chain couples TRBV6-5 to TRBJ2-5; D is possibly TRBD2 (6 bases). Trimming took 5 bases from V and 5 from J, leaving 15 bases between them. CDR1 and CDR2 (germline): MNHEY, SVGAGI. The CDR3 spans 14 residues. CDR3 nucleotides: TGTGCCAGCAGTATACCGGGACTTTCGGAGACCCAGTACTTC. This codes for CASSIPGLSETQYF.

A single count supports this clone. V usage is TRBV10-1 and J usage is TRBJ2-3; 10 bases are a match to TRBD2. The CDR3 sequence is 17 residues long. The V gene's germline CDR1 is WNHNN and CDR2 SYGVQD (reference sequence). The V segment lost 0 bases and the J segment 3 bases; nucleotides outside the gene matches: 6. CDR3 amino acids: CASSESKPSGGTDTQYF. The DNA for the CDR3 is TGCGCCAGCAGTGAGTCGAAGCCTAGCGGGGGTACAGATACGCAGTATTTT.

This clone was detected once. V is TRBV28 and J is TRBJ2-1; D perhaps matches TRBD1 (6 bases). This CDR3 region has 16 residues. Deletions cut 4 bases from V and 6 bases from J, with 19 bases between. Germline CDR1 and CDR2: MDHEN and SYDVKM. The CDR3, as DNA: TGTGCCAGCAGTTCCCTATACAGGGAATTACTCAATGAGCAGTTCTTC. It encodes CASSSLYRELLNEQFF.

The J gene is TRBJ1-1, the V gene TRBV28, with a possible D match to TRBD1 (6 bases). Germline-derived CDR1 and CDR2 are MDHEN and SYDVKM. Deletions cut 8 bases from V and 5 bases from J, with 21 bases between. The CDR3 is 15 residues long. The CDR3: CASLESGGAMTEAFF. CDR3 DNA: TGTGCCAGCCTCGAATCCGGGGGGGCGATGACTGAAGCTTTCTTT.

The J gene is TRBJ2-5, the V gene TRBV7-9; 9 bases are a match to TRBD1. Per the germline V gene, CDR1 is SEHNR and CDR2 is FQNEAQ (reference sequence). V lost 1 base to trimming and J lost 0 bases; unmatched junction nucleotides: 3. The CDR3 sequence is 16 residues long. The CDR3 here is CASSLGDRAYQETQYF. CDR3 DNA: TGTGCCAGCAGCTTAGGGGACAGGGCGTACCAAGAGACCCAGTACTTC.

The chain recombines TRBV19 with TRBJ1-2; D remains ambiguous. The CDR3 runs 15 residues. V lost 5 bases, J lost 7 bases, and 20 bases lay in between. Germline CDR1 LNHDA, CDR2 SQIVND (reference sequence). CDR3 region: CASSFSGGSMVGYTF. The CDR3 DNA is TGTGCCAGTAGTTTCTCCGGCGGCAGTATGGTTGGCTACACCTTC.